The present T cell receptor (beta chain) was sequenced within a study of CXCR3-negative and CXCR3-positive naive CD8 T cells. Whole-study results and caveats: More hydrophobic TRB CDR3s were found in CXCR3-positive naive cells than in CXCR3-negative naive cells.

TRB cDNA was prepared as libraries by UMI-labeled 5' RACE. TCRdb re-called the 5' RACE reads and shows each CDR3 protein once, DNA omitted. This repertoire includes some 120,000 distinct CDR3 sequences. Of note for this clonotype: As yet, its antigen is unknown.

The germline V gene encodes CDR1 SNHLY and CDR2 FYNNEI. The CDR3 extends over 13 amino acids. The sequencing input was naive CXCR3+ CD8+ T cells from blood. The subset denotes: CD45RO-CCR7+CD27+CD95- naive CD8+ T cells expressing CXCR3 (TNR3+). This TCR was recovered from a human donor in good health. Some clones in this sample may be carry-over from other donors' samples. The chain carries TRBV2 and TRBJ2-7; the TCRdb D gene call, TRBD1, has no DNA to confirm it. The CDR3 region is CASLDRGGYEQYF.